The 14 T cell receptor beta chains below all came from one sample that was sequenced in a study of shared T cell receptors in the human thymus. Assay: immunoSEQ multiplex PCR; the TCRdb copy retains only in-frame clones and omits some. Of hundreds of thousands of clones listed, approximately 87% are singletons. These data were likewise used in another study, on human thymus T cells.

What was sequenced was thymocytes. The source is a boy in the first two years of life with a congenital heart defect.

The J gene is TRBJ2-5, the V gene TRBV27; 9 bases line up with TRBD2. Trimming at V came to 9 bases and at J to 0 bases, leaving 5 bases not matched to a gene. Looked up from germline, CDR1 is MNHEY and CDR2 is SMNVEV (reference sequence). The CDR3 extends over 14 amino acids. The CDR3 bases are TGTGCCAGAAGGGCTAGCGGGGACCAAGAGACCCAGTACTTC. It yields the protein CARRASGDQETQYF.

This clone occurred once. The chain couples TRBV7-2 to TRBJ2-1; unclear D gene. The V gene lost 5 bases and the J gene lost 0 bases, with 23 bases spanning the gap. From germline, CDR1 is SGHTA and CDR2 FQGNSA. This CDR3 region has 19 residues. CDR3 loop: CASSRLGLFAASSYNEQFF. CDR3 bases: TGTGCCAGCAGCAGACTCGGCTTATTTGCGGCGTCCTCCTACAATGAGCAGTTCTTC. The variable domain in full, with the rest retrieved from reference TRBV7-2 and TRBJ2-1, is GAGVSQSPSNKVTEKGKDVELRCDPISGHTALYWYRQSLGQGLEFLIYFQGNSAPDKSGLPSDRFSAERTGGSVSTLTIQRTQQEDSAVYLCASSRLGLFAASSYNEQFFGPGTRLTVL.

The rearrangement links TRBV15 to TRBJ2-4; 7 bases map to TRBD2. The CDR3 length is 14 residues. The germline V gene has CDR1 LNHNV and CDR2 YYDKDF (reference sequence). Germline trimming cut 5 bases from V and 8 bases from J; bases unmatched to any gene: 9. The CDR3 here is CATSSGGGWDIQYF. Here the CDR3 DNA reads TGTGCCACCAGCTCTGGGGGGGGTTGGGACATTCAGTACTTC. The full variable domain, rest sourced from reference TRBV15 and TRBJ2-4, is DAMVIQNPRYQVTQFGKPVTLSCSQTLNHNVMYWYQQKSSQAPKLLFHYYDKDFNNEADTPDNFQSRRPNTSFCFLDIRSPGLGDTAMYLCATSSGGGWDIQYFGAGTRLSVL.

CDR3 protein: CASGEEHTEAFF. The CDR3 DNA is TGTGCCAGCGGGGAGGAGCACACTGAAGCTTTCTTT. The chain employs TRBV9 and TRBJ1-1; D remains unclear. CDR1 SGDLS and CDR2 YYNGEE come from the germline V gene. The CDR3 is 12 residues long. V was shortened by 7 bases and J by 3 bases, with 10 bases between the two germline ends.

This clone was observed a few times. The chain combines TRBV6-1 with TRBJ2-7, with 8 bases matching TRBD1. Looked up from germline, CDR1 is MNHNS and CDR2 is SASEGT. There are 17 residues in the CDR3. Losses at the gene ends were 2 bases for V and 5 bases for J; bases not matched to a gene: 14. CDR3 coding DNA: TGTGCCAGCAGTGAAAACGGGATGGGTCAGGGGGCCCACGAGCAGTACTTC. This codes for CASSENGMGQGAHEQYF.

The chain carries TRBV9 and TRBJ2-1; 8 bases are shared with TRBD2. This CDR3 comprises 16 residues. Unmatched junction bases numbered 7, after V lost 0 bases and J lost 5 bases. CDR1 and CDR2 from the germline V gene are SGDLS and YYNGEE. DNA of the CDR3: TGTGCCAGCAGCGTAGTGGCTAGCGGGCCCCACAATGAGCAGTTCTTC. Protein product: CASSVVASGPHNEQFF.

The V call is TRBV7-9, the J call TRBJ2-2; no clear D gene. Germline V gene sequence: CDR1 SEHNR, CDR2 FQNEAQ (reference sequence). V was cut by 3 bases and J by 2 bases, with 10 bases left in between. The CDR3 loop spans 15 amino acids. The CDR3, as DNA: TGTGCCAGCAGCTTCTGTGTAAGCAACACCGGGGAGCTGTTTTTT. Its translation is CASSFCVSNTGELFF.

This clone was seen a few times. The chain joins TRBV30 to TRBJ2-7; the match to TRBD2 covers 10 bases. The CDR3 contains 15 residues. Germline trimming cut 0 bases from V and 2 bases from J; bases unmatched to any gene: 4. CDR1 and CDR2 from the germline V gene are GTSNPN and SVGIG (reference sequence). CDR3 sequence: CAWSVQREGPYEQYF. The DNA of the CDR3 is TGTGCCTGGAGTGTACAGCGGGAGGGCCCCTACGAGCAGTACTTC.

J is TRBJ2-2 and V is TRBV6-6; tentative D call: TRBD1 (5 bases). V lost 0 bases and J 0 bases, leaving 5 bases between the germline ends. Germline values: CDR1 MNHNY, CDR2 SVGAGI (reference sequence). CDR3 size: 15 residues. This chain's CDR3 is CASSYSTANTGELFF. CDR3 nucleotides: TGTGCCAGCAGTTACTCGACAGCGAACACCGGGGAGCTGTTTTTT.

The J gene is TRBJ2-4, the V gene TRBV4-1; TRBD2 agrees at 11 bases. The CDR3 consists of 16 residues. Germline V lookup: CDR1 MGHRA, CDR2 YSYEKL. J lost 10 bases, V lost 1 base, and 9 bases had no gene match. The CDR3 coding sequence is TGCGCCAGCAGCCAAGGCGTAGCGGGAGGGCCTGGTATTCAGTACTTC. The encoded protein is CASSQGVAGGPGIQYF.

The CDR3: CASSLRWPSIAGSYNEQFF. In nucleotides, the CDR3 is TGCGCCAGCAGCTTGCGATGGCCATCTATAGCGGGCTCCTACAATGAGCAGTTCTTC. The V gene is TRBV5-1, the J gene TRBJ2-1, with TRBD2 matching 7 bases. Trimming at V came to 1 base and at J to 0 bases, leaving 13 bases not matched to a gene. Germline CDR1 is SGHRS and CDR2 is YFSETQ. This CDR3 comprises 19 residues.

V and J are TRBV27 and TRBJ1-3, with 7 bases matching TRBD1. V gave up 2 bases and J gave up 2 bases; unmatched junction bases: 3. Germline loops: CDR1 MNHEY, CDR2 SMNVEV (reference sequence). This CDR3 has 15 amino acids. The CDR3 nucleotides are TGTGCCAGCAGTTTAGGGCAGGGGGCTGGAAACACCATATATTTT. Encoded protein: CASSLGQGAGNTIYF.

The rearrangement joins TRBV25-1 to TRBJ2-1; 10 bases are shared with TRBD1. In germline, CDR1 is MGHDK, CDR2 SYGVNS. V shed 4 bases, J shed 5 bases, and the junction held 8 bases outside the gene matches. This CDR3 has 16 amino acids. Here the CDR3 reads CASSARDRGPHNEQFF. As DNA, the CDR3 is TGTGCCAGCAGTGCGCGGGACAGGGGCCCTCACAATGAGCAGTTCTTC.

J is TRBJ2-1 and V is TRBV5-4; TRBD2 is a possible D gene (6 bases). Per germline, CDR1 SGHNT and CDR2 YYREEE (reference sequence). Trimming took 3 bases from V and 0 from J, leaving 10 bases between them. This CDR3 comprises 15 residues. The CDR3, as DNA: TGTGCCAGCAGCTGGGACTTGAGCTCCTACAATGAGCAGTTCTTC. The encoded protein is CASSWDLSSYNEQFF. Complete variable domain (other parts from reference TRBV5-4 and TRBJ2-1): ETGVTQSPTHLIKTRGQQVTLRCSSQSGHNTVSWYQQALGQGPQFIFQYYREEENGRGNFPPRFSGLQFPNYSSELNVNALELDDSALYLCASSWDLSSYNEQFFGPGTRLTVL.